This note documents a single TCR beta chain sequence. The CDR3 consists of 15 residues. Trimming cost V 1 base and J 0 bases, with 8 bases left between them. The germline V gene encodes CDR1 SGHAT and CDR2 FQNNGV. Method: immunoSEQ multiplex PCR; TCRdb's copy keeps in-frame clones and lacks some. The table lists roughly 48,000 clones, approximately 85% of them singletons, with 0.95% to 1.5% in the top ten. The record originates from a study of T cell changes during pregnancy in multiple sclerosis. Sequencing was performed on CD4+ T cells from peripheral blood mononuclear cells, taken in the second trimester of pregnancy. The sequence was collected from a female donor with multiple sclerosis, enrolled in a pregnancy study. This chain links TRBV11-2 with TRBJ2-3; maybe TRBD2 (5 bases). CDR3 sequence (DNA): TGTGCCAGCAGCTTAGTAGCGTCTAGCACAGATACGCAGTATTTT. It codes for CASSLVASSTDTQYF.